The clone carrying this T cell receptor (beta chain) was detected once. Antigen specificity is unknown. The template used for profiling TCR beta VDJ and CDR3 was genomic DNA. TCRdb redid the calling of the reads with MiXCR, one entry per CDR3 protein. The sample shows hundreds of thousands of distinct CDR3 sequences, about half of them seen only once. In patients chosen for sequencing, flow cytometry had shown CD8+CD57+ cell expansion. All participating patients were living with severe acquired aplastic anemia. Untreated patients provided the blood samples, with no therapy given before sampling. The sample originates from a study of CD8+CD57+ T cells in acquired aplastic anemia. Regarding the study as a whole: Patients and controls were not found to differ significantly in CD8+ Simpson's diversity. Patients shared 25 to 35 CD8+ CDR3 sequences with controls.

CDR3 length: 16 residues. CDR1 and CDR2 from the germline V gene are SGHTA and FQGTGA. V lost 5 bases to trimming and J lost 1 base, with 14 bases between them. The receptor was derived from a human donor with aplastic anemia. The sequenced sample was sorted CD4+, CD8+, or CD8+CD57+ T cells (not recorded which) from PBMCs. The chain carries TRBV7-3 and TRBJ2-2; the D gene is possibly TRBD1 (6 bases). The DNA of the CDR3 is TGTGCCAGCAGCCCATTAATAGGGGGGAACACCGGGGAGCTGTTTTTT. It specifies CASSPLIGGNTGELFF.